A selection of T cell receptor beta chains follows, all from one sample in a study of T-cell memory formation after mild COVID-19. TCRdb reprocessed the 5' RACE reads with MiXCR, giving one entry per CDR3 protein. Here the sample spans 300,000 to 350,000 distinct CDR3 sequences, about an eighth being singletons. Sample: PBMCs or a T cell subset sorted from them (not recorded which). The origin of the receptors is a man younger than 30 who had mild COVID-19 (a few samples of this study predate the infection). Cell type and time point are not known. CDR3s leave out the opening cysteine and the closing phenylalanine or tryptophan. The D gene is left open where the match is weak.

D gene	V gene	CDR3 protein
TRBD1	TRBV6-6	ASSWGAGGAYT
NA	TRBV7-9	ASSLFGVGSGEAF
NA	TRBV6-5	ASSQRDRRMWTQY
NA	TRBV11-2	ASSLNTDEQY
TRBD1	TRBV27	ASSQGAISYEQY
NA	TRBV10-2	ASRTENTEAF
NA	TRBV28	ASSLEQGSDTQY
NA	TRBV12-3/TRBV12-4	ASSAPSGLWKAF
TRBD2	TRBV12-3/TRBV12-4	ASRDGRGEETQY
NA	TRBV24-1	ATSDFLGYT
NA	TRBV4-2	ASSQARVARETQY
NA	TRBV4-1	ASSQETNPSTDTQY
NA	TRBV12-3/TRBV12-4	ASRKGVQNTIY
NA	TRBV21-1	ASRSLRFHSNQPQH
TRBD2	TRBV5-1	ASSLGAGRADTQY
NA	TRBV6-5	ASSYWGEHGYT
TRBD2	TRBV7-2	ASSLLAEAYEQY
NA	TRBV20-1	SATGGDWRPGANVLT
NA	TRBV10-1	ASSEHNQPQH
NA	TRBV20-1	SARGFTGDTEAF
TRBD1	TRBV6-2/TRBV6-3	ASTPWTGAVDTQY
NA	TRBV2	ASRGTPEETQY
NA	TRBV9	ASSAGPSANYGYT
TRBD1	TRBV27	ASSLTQGANYGYT
NA	TRBV3-1	ASSHKGGMEF
NA	TRBV6-4	ARSDEQY
NA	TRBV12-3/TRBV12-4	ASSLEGIGSQY
TRBD2	TRBV20-1	RPSGGDQETQY
NA	TRBV5-1	ASSSGGPPYNEQF
NA	TRBV12-3/TRBV12-4	ASLGRVADTDTQY
NA	TRBV5-4	ASSSKDSHQPQH
NA	TRBV7-3	ASSWEGGYNEQF
TRBD1	TRBV29-1	SVRTGGRTDTQY
NA	TRBV12-3/TRBV12-4	ASRPMGLQGQPQH
NA	TRBV7-3	ASSLSNKFSGNTIY
NA	TRBV28	ASSLGQYGYT